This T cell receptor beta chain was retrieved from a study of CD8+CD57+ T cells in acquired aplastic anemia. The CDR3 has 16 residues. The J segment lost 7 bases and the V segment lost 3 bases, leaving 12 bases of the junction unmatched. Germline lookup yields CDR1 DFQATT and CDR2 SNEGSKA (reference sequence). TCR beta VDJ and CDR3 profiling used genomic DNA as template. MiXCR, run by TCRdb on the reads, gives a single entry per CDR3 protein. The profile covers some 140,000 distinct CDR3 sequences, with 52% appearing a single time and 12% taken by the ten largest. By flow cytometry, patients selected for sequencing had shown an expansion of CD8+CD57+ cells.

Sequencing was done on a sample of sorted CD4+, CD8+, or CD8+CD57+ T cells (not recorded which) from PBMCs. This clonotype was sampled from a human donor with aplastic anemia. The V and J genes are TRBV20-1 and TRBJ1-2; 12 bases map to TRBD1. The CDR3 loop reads CSASDPGQGARSGYTF. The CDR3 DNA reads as TGCAGTGCTAGCGACCCGGGACAGGGGGCTAGGAGTGGCTACACCTTC.